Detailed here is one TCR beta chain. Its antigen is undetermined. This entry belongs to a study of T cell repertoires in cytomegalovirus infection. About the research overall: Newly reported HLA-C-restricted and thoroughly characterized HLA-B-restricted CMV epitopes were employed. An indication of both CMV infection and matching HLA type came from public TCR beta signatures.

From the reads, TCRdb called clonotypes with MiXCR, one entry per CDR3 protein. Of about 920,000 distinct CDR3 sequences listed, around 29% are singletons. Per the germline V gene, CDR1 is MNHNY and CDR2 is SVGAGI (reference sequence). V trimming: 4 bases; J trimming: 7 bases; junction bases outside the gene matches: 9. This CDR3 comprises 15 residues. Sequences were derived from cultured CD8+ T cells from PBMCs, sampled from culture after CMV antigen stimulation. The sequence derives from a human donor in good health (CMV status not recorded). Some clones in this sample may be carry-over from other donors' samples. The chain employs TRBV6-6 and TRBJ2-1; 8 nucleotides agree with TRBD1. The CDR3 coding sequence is TGTGCCAGCAGTTCCCCCTCGACAGGGGTTAATGAGCAGTTCTTC. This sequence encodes CASSSPSTGVNEQFF.